The TCR beta chain under discussion was sequenced for a study of ipilimumab plus nivolumab after autologous stem cell transplantation. The V and J ends lost 1 base and 0 bases respectively, with 18 bases between them. CDR3 size: 18 residues. Germline CDR1 SEHNR, CDR2 FQNEAQ (reference sequence). Using immunoSEQ multiplex PCR, the repertoire was profiled, and TCRdb retains in-frame clones only, with some absent. Counted here are 35,000 to 50,000 clones, over 75% occurring once; the ten biggest clones make up approximately 0.83%. A note on this clone: Its antigen remains unknown.

Study observations and caveats: Authors suggest TCR repertoire, Treg phenotype and gut microbiota support further study.

The chain joins TRBV7-9 to TRBJ1-2, with D possibly matching TRBD1 (5 bases). This specimen consisted of PBMCs, obtained in a trial of ipilimumab plus nivolumab as post-transplant consolidation. The sequence came from a male donor with multiple myeloma. CDR3 sequence: CASSLGFLRTPSNYGYTF. CDR3 coding DNA: TGTGCCAGCAGCTTAGGTTTCCTAAGGACACCTTCTAACTATGGCTACACCTTC.